The subject of this entry is one T cell receptor beta chain. Its antigen is undetermined. A heparinised blood draw that averaged about 100 mL was obtained once from each donor. Isolated RNA was reverse transcribed in full, so expressed TCRB transcripts were sequenced. Only in-frame clones appear in the TCRdb table, and some are missing; sequencing was by immunoSEQ multiplex PCR. Of more than 250,000 clones listed, 15% are singletons. The data were obtained in a study of beta chain features in type 1 diabetes. Study findings and constraints: Moderate yet significant TCRB CDR3 shortening was seen in Type 1 diabetes patients in all four CD4+ subsets.

With 4 bases clipped from V and 16 bases from J, the junction kept 12 bases outside the gene matches. Germline CDR1 SGHDN, CDR2 FVKESK. The CDR3 extends over 14 amino acids. This chain uses TRBV14 with TRBJ1-6; 8 positions match TRBD1. This TCR was recovered from a man between 18 and 29 years old with type 1 diabetes. The material sequenced was naive CD4+ T cells from blood. CDR3 nucleotides: TGTGCCAGCAGCCCTAGACAGGGGCCGGATAAACTCCACTTT. Encoded protein: CASSPRQGPDKLHF.